The clone carrying this T cell receptor beta chain was recorded many times. This sample is drawn from a study of T cells in Graves' hyperthyroidism and ophthalmopathy. Ophthalmopathy patients all had a Clinical Activity Score of at least 3, a NOSPECS grade of at least 4 and disease under 3 months old. Amplification of TCR beta CDR3 regions used RNA as the template. The TCR CDR3 was amplified in a first-round RT-PCR using the HTBI primer set. TCRdb reprocessed the multiplex PCR reads with MiXCR, giving one entry per CDR3 protein. This sample yields fewer than 550,000 distinct CDR3 sequences, of which approximately 25% are seen a single time; about 11% belongs to the top ten. The material sequenced was blood. The receptor's source is a woman aged 30 to 39 with Graves' ophthalmopathy.

The CDR3 sequence is CASSPPGRTDTQYF. The CDR3 coding sequence is TGTGCCAGCAGCCCCCCGGGCCGCACAGATACGCAGTATTTT. The chain couples TRBV6-5 to TRBJ2-3; no definite D call. Trimming removed 6 bases at V and 1 base at J, with 11 bases between. Germline V lookup: CDR1 MNHEY, CDR2 SVGAGI. The length of the CDR3 is 14 residues.